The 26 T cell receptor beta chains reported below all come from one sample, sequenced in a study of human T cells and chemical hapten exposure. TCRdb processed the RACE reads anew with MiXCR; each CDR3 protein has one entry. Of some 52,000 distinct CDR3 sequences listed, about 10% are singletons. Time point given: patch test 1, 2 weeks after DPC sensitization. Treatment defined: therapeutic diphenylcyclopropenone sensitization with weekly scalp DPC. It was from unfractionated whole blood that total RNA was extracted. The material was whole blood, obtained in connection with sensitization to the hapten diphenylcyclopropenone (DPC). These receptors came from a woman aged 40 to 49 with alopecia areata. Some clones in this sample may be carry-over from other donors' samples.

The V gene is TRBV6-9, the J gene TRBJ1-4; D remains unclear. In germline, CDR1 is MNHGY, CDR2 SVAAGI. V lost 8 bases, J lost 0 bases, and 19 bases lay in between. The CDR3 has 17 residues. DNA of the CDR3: TGTGCCAGCCCCTGGGAGGGATCGGGTGCAACTAATGAAAAACTGTTTTTT. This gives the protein CASPWEGSGATNEKLFF.

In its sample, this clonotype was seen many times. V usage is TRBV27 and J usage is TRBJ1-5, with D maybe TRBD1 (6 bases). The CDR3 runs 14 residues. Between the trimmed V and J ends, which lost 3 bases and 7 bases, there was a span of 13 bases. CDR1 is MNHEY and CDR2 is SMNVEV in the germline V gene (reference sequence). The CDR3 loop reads CASSFQGTGQPQHF. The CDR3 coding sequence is TGTGCCAGCAGTTTCCAGGGCACAGGGCAGCCCCAGCATTTT.

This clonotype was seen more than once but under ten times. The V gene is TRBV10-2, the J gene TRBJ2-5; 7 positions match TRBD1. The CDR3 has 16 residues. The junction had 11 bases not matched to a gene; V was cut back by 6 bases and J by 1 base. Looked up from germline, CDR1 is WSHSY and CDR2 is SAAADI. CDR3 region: CASSLGQAASQETQYF. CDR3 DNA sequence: TGCGCCAGCAGCCTCGGACAGGCCGCTTCCCAAGAGACCCAGTACTTC.

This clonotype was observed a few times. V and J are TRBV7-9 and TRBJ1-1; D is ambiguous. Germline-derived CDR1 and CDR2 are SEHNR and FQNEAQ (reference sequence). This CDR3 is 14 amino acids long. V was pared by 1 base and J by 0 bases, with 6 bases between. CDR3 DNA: TGTGCCAGCAGCTTAGTATTGCTGAACACTGAAGCTTTCTTT. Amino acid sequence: CASSLVLLNTEAFF.

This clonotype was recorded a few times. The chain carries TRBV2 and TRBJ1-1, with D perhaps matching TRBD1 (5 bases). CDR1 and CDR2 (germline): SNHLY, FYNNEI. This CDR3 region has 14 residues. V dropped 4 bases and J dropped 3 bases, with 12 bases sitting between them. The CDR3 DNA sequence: TGTGCCAGCAGTGCGCAGGGCCCGGACACTGAAGCTTTCTTT. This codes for CASSAQGPDTEAFF.

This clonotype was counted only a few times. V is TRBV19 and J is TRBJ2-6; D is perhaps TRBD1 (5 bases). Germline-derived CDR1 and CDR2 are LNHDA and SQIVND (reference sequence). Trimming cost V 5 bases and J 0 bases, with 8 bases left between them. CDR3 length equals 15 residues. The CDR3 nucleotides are TGTGCCAGTAGTCCACAGGACTCTGGGGCCAACGTCCTGACTTTC. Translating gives CASSPQDSGANVLTF.

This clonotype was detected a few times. CDR3 bases: TGCGCCAGCAGCCAAGATGGGCACACCGGGGAGCTGTTTTTT. Amino acid sequence: CASSQDGHTGELFF. The chain is built from TRBV4-1 and TRBJ2-2; D is unresolved. Germline V gene lookup returns CDR1 MGHRA and CDR2 YSYEKL. The V end was cut by 0 bases, the J end by 3 bases, with 5 bases between. CDR3 size: 14 residues.

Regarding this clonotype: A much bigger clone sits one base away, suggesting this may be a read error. In nucleotides, the CDR3 is TGTGCCAGCAGAGAAGGTGCCAGCTCCTACGAGCAGTACTTC. This codes for CASREGASSYEQYF. The chain links TRBV6-1 to TRBJ2-7; D unresolved. The CDR3 contains 14 residues. The germline V gene encodes CDR1 MNHNS and CDR2 SASEGT.

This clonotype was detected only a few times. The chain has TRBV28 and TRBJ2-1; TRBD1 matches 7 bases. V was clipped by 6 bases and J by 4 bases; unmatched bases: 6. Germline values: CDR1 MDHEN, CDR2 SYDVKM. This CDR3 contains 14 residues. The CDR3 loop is CASSLGQVYNEQFF. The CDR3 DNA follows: TGTGCCAGCAGCCTTGGACAGGTTTACAATGAGCAGTTCTTC.

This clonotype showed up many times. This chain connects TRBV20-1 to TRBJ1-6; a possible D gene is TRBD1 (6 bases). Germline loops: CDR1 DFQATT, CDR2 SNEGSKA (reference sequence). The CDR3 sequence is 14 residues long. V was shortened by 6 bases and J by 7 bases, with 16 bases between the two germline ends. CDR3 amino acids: CSAFPRGVNSPLHF. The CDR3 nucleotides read TGCAGTGCCTTTCCGAGGGGGGTAAATTCACCCCTCCACTTT.

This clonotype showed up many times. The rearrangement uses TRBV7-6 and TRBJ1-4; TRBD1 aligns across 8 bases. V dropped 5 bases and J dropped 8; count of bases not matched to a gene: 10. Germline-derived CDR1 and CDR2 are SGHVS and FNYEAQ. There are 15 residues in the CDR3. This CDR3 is CASSPSGGGGEKLFF. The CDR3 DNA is TGTGCCAGCAGCCCCTCAGGGGGCGGAGGGGAAAAACTGTTTTTT.

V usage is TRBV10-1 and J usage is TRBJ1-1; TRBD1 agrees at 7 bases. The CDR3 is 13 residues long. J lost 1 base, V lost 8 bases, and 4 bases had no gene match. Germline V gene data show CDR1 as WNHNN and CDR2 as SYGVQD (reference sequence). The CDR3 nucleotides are TGCGCCAGCTCGGGACAGCAGAACACTGAAGCTTTCTTT. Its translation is CASSGQQNTEAFF.

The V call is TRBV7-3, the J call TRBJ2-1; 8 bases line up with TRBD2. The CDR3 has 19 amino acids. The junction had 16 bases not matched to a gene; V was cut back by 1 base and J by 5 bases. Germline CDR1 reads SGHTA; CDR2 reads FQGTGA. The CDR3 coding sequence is TGTGCCAGCAGCTTAAACTGGGGGCCAGTAGCGGGGCCCGACAATGAGCAGTTCTTC. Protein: CASSLNWGPVAGPDNEQFF. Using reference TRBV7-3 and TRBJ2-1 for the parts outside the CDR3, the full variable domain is GAGVSQTPSNKVTEKGKYVELRCDPISGHTALYWYRQSLGQGPEFLIYFQGTGAADDSGLPNDRFFAVRPEGSVSTLKIQRTERGDSAVYLCASSLNWGPVAGPDNEQFFGPGTRLTVL.

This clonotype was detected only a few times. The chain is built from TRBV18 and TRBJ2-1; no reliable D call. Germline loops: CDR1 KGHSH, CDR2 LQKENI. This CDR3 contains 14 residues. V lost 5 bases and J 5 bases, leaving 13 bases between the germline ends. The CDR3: CASSAGGRHNEQFF. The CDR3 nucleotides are TGTGCCAGCTCAGCTGGCGGCCGCCACAATGAGCAGTTCTTC.

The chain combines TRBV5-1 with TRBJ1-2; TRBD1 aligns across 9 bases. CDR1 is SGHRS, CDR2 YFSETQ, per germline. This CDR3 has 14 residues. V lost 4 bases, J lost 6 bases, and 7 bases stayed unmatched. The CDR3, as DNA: TGCGCCAGCAGCCACCGGGACAGGGTGGATGGCTACACCTTC. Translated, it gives CASSHRDRVDGYTF.

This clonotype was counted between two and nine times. The CDR3 DNA reads TGTGCCAGCAGCTTAAGTCGGGGATACGGAAACACCATATATTTT. Protein sequence: CASSLSRGYGNTIYF. The J gene is TRBJ1-3, the V gene TRBV11-2; unclear D gene. Trimming removed 2 bases from V and 4 bases from J, with 12 bases in between. The CDR3 is 15 amino acids. CDR1 SGHAT and CDR2 FQNNGV come from the germline V gene. Supplemented by reference TRBV11-2 and TRBJ1-3, the full variable domain reads EAGVAQSPRYKIIEKRQSVAFWCNPISGHATLYWYQQILGQGPKLLIQFQNNGVVDDSQLPKDRFSAERLKGVDSTLKIQPAKLEDSAVYLCASSLSRGYGNTIYFGEGSWLTVV.

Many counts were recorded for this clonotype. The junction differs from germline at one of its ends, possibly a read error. For the CDR3, the DNA is TGTGCCAGCAGCTTCGGACCTTACACTGAGCAGTTCTTC. It specifies CASSFGPYTEQFF. This rearrangement joins TRBV7-6 to TRBJ2-1; no definite D call. The CDR3 consists of 13 residues. The germline CDR1 and CDR2 sequences are SGHVS and FNYEAQ. The full variable domain, completed using reference TRBV7-6 and TRBJ2-1, is GAGVSQSPRYKVTKRGQDVALRCDPISGHVSLYWYRQALGQGPEFLTYFNYEAQQDKSGLPNDRFSAERPEGSISTLTIQRTEQRDSAMYRCASSFGPYTEQFFGPGTRLTVL.

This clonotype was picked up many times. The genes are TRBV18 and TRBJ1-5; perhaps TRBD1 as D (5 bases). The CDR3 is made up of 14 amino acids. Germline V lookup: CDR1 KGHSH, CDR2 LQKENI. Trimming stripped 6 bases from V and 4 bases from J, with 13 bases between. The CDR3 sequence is CASSRAGWNQPQHF. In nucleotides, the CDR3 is TGTGCCAGCTCCCGGGCAGGGTGGAATCAGCCCCAGCATTTT.

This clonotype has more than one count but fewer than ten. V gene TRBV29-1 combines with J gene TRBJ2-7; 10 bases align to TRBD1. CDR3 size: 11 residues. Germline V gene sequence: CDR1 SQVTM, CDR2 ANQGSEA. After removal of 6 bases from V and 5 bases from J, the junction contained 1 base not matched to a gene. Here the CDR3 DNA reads TGCAGCGTCGACAGGGGGCACGAGCAGTACTTC. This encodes CSVDRGHEQYF.

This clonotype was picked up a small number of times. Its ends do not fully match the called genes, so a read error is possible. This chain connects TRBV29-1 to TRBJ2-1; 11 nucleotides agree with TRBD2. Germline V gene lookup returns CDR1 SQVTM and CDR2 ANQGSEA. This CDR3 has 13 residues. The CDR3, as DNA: TGCAGCCATAGCGGGGGGGTGTACACTGAGCAGTTCTTC. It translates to CSHSGGVYTEQFF.

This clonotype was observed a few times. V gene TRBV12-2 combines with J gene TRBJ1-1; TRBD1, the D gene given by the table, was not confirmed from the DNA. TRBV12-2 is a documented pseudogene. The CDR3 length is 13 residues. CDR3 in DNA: TGTGCAAGACGAGACAGAAGGAACACTGAAGCTTTCTTT. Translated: CARRDRRNTEAFF.

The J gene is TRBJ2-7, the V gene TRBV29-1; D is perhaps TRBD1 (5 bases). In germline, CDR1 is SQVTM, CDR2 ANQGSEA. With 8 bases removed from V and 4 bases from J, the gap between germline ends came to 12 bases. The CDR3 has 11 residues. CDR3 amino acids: CSCSTAYEQYF. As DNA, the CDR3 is TGCAGCTGTTCGACAGCTTACGAGCAGTACTTC.

In DNA form, the CDR3 reads TGTGCCAGCAGCCAAGGGGACAGGACCAATCAGCCCCAGCATTTT. Residues: CASSQGDRTNQPQHF. The rearrangement joins TRBV3-1 to TRBJ1-5; 8 nucleotides match TRBD1. Germline trimming cut 1 base from V and 3 bases from J; bases unmatched to any gene: 2. The CDR3 has 15 residues. Germline-derived CDR1 and CDR2 are LGHDT and YNNKEL (reference sequence).

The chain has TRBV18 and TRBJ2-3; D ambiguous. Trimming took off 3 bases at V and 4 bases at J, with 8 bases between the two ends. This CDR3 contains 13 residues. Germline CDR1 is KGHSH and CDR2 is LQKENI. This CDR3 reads CASSPPPADTQYF. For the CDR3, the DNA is TGTGCCAGCTCACCCCCCCCCGCAGATACGCAGTATTTT.

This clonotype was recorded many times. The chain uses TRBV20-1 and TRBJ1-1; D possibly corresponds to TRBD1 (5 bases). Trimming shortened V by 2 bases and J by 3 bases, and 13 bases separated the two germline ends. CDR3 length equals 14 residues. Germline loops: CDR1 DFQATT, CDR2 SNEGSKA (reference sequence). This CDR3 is CSARQRGRDTEAFF. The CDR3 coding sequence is TGCAGTGCTAGACAACGAGGCAGGGACACTGAAGCTTTCTTT.

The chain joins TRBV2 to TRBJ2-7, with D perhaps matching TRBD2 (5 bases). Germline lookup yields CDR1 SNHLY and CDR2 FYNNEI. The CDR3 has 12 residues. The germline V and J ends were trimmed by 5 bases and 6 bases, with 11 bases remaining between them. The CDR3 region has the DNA TGTGCCAGCAGTCTTAGCGTTGGCGAGCAGTACTTC. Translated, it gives CASSLSVGEQYF. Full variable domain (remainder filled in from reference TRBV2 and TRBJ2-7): EPEVTQTPSHQVTQMGQEVILRCVPISNHLYFYWYRQILGQKVEFLVSFYNNEISEKSEIFDDQFSVERPDGSNFTLKIRSTKLEDSAMYFCASSLSVGEQYFGPGTRLTVT.